A selection of T cell receptor beta chains follows, all from one sample in a study of graft-versus-host responses after intestinal transplantation. TCRdb's copy holds only in-frame clones and misses some; the assay was immunoSEQ multiplex PCR. The sample consists of about 20,000 clones, about 45% of them appearing once. Sequenced material: alloreactive CD4+ T cells from a mixed lymphocyte reaction culture, taken before intestinal transplant. All receptors derive from a human patient who received an intestinal transplant. Both conserved end residues are part of each CDR3. The D gene is left open where the match is weak. Size tells how often a clone was seen (once, few, many) or the class of an expanded clone, and some rows leave it out.

- | TRBJ2-6 | TRBV5-5 | - | TGTGCCAGCAGCACGACCGGGACATCTGGGGCCAACGTCCTGACTTTC | CASSTTGTSGANVLTF
- | TRBJ2-3 | TRBV19 | TRBD2 | TGTGCCAGTAGATCGAGCGGGGCTAACACAGATACGCAGTATTTT | CASRSSGANTDTQYF
once | TRBJ1-2 | TRBV2 | - | TGTGCCAGCCCCGGGTCCTCTTATGGCTATGGCTACACCTTC | CASPGSSYGYGYTF
- | TRBJ2-7 | TRBV6-6 | TRBD2 | TGTGCCAGCAGAGATAGCGGGGGGGCGGAGCAGTACTTC | CASRDSGGAEQYF
few | TRBJ2-6 | TRBV5-1 | TRBD1 | TGCGCCAGCAGCTTAAATCCGACAGGGACCTCTGGGGCCAACGTCCTGACTTTC | CASSLNPTGTSGANVLTF
- | TRBJ1-3 | TRBV18 | - | TGTGCCAGCTCACAGGACATCTCTGGAAACACCATATATTTT | CASSQDISGNTIYF
- | TRBJ2-5 | TRBV10-3 | - | TGTGCCATCAGAACCTCAGGGGACGGGGAGACCCAGTACTTC | CAIRTSGDGETQYF
- | TRBJ1-1 | TRBV25-1 | - | TGTGCCAGCAGTGACCCCGCCGGGGGGCGCACTGAAGCTTTCTTT | CASSDPAGGRTEAFF
- | TRBJ2-7 | TRBV7-9 | TRBD1 | TGTGCCAGCAGTCCCAGACAGGGCATAGACTACGAGCAGTACTTC | CASSPRQGIDYEQYF
- | TRBJ2-3 | TRBV29-1 | TRBD1 | TGCAGCGTTGATTCGTGGGACAGGGACACAGATACGCAGTATTTT | CSVDSWDRDTDTQYF
- | TRBJ1-6 | TRBV18 | - | TGTGCCAGCTCACCAAGGACAGATAATTCACCCCTCCACTTT | CASSPRTDNSPLHF
- | TRBJ2-7 | TRBV7-9 | TRBD2 | TGTGCCAGCAGCTTAAGAACTAGCGGGGAGACCTACGAGCAGTACTTC | CASSLRTSGETYEQYF
- | TRBJ2-1 | TRBV6-5 | TRBD1 | TGTGCCAGCAGTTTAAACAGGGGTTTCAATGAGCAGTTCTTC | CASSLNRGFNEQFF
- | TRBJ2-2 | TRBV2 | TRBD2 | TGTGCCAGCAGGATTAGCGGGGGGGCGTTTGGGGAGCTGTTTTTT | CASRISGGAFGELFF
- | TRBJ2-3 | TRBV10-3 | TRBD2 | TGTGCCACCGTAGTGGGGGGGACCACAGATACGCAGTATTTT | CATVVGGTTDTQYF
- | TRBJ2-4 | TRBV4-1 | - | TGCGCCAGCAGCCAAGGACAGGGAGGAGGATTGGGGGCCAAAAACATTCAGTACTTC | CASSQGQGGGLGAKNIQYF
few | TRBJ2-1 | TRBV5-1 | TRBD1 | TGCGCCAGCAACACCGACCCGGGACAGGGCTACAATGAGCAGTTCTTC | CASNTDPGQGYNEQFF
- | TRBJ1-1 | TRBV5-1 | - | TGCGCCAGCAGCTTGGGAGCTTTGAACACTGAAGCTTTCTTT | CASSLGALNTEAFF
- | TRBJ1-1 | TRBV11-3 | - | TGTGCCAGCAGCCCCGCCGCGGACACTGAAGCTTTCTTT | CASSPAADTEAFF
- | TRBJ2-7 | TRBV10-1 | - | TGCGCCAGCAGCCCCTCCGGGGGGCCTACCCAGCAGTACTTC | CASSPSGGPTQQYF